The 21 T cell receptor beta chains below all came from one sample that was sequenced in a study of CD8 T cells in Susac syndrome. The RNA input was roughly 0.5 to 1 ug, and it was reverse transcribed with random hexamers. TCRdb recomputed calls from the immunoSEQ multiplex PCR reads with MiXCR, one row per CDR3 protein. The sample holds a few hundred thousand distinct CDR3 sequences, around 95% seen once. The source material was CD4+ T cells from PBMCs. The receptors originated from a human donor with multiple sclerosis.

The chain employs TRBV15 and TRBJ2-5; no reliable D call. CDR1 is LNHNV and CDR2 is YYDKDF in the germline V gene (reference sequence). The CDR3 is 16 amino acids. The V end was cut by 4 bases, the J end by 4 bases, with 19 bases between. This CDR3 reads CATSKRVQPVAETQYF. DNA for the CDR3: TGTGCCACCAGCAAACGGGTACAGCCGGTCGCAGAGACCCAGTACTTC.

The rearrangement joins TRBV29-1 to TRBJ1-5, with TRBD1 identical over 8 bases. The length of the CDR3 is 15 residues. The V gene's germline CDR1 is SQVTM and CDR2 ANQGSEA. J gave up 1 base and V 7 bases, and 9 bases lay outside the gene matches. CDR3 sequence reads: CSAGQGTGSNQPQHF. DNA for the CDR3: TGCAGCGCAGGACAGGGTACGGGGAGCAATCAGCCCCAGCATTTT.

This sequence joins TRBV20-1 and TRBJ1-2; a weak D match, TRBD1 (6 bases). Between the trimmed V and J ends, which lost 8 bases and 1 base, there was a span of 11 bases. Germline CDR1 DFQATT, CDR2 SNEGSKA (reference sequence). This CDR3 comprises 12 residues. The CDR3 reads CSLSDSNYGYTF. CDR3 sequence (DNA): TGCAGTCTATCGGACAGTAACTATGGCTACACCTTC.

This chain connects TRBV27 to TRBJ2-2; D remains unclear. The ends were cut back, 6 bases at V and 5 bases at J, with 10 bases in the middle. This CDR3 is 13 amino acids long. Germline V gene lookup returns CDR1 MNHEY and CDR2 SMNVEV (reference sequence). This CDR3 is CASREIRTGELFF. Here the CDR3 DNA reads TGTGCCAGCAGGGAGATCAGGACCGGGGAGCTGTTTTTT.

CDR3 nucleotides: TGCAGTGCCTCAGGGAGGACTAACACCGGGGAGCTGTTTTTT. Its protein product is CSASGRTNTGELFF. This chain uses TRBV20-1 with TRBJ2-2, with a weak D call TRBD2 (6 bases). The V end was cut by 6 bases, the J end by 2 bases, with 13 bases between. The CDR3 spans 14 residues. The germline gives CDR1 DFQATT, CDR2 SNEGSKA (reference sequence).

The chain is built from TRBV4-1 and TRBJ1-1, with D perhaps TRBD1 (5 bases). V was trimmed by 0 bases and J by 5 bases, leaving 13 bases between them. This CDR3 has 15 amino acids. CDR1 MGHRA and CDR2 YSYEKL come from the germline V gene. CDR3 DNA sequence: TGCGCCAGCAGCCAAGACCTCCGACAGCCTACTGAAGCTTTCTTT. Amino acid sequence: CASSQDLRQPTEAFF.

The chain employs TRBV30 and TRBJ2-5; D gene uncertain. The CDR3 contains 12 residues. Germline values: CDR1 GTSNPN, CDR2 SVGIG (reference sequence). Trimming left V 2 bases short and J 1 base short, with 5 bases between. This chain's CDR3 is CAWSPAQETQYF. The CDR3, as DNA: TGTGCCTGGAGTCCCGCCCAAGAGACCCAGTACTTC. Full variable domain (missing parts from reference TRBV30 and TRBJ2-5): SQTIHQWPATLVQPVGSPLSLECTVEGTSNPNLYWYRQAAGRGLQLLFYSVGIGQISSEVPQNLSASRPQDRQFILSSKKLLLSDSGFYLCAWSPAQETQYFGPGTRLLVL.

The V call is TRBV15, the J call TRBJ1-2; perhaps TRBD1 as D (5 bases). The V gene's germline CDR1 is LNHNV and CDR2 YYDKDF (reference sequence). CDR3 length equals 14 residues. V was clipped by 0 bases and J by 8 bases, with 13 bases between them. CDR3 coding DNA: TGTGCCACCAGCAGAGATATGGCAGGGCCGGGCTACACCTTC. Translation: CATSRDMAGPGYTF.

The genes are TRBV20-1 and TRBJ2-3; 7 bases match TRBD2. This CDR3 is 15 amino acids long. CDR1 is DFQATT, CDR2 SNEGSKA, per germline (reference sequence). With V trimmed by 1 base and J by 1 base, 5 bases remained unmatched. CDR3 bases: TGCAGTGCTAGAGTCGGGGGGTGGGGCACAGATACGCAGTATTTT. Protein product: CSARVGGWGTDTQYF.

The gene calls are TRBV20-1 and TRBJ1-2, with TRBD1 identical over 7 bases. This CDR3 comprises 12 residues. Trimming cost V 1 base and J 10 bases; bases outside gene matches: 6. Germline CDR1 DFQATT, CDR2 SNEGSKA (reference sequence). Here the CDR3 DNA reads TGCAGTGCTAGAGCGCAGGGGGGTTTCTACACCTTC. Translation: CSARAQGGFYTF.

Written as DNA, the CDR3 is TGTGCCAGCAGTGATTTAGCACAGTCCTATGGCTACACCTTC. It is translated as CASSDLAQSYGYTF. The rearrangement uses TRBV25-1 and TRBJ1-2, with D hard to call. Germline values: CDR1 MGHDK, CDR2 SYGVNS. The CDR3 covers 14 residues. The ends were cut back, 3 bases at V and 4 bases at J, with 12 bases in the middle.

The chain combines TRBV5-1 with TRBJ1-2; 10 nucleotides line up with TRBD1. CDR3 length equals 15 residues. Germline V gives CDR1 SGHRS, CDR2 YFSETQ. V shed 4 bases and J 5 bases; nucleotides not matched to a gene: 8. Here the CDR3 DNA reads TGCGCCAGCAGCGCGACAGGGGGCAAGGGATATGGCTACACCTTC. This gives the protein CASSATGGKGYGYTF. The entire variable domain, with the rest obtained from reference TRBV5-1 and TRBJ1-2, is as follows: KAGVTQTPRYLIKTRGQQVTLSCSPISGHRSVSWYQQTPGQGLQFLFEYFSETQRNKGNFPGRFSGRQFSNSRSEMNVSTLELGDSALYLCASSATGGKGYGYTFGSGTRLTVV.

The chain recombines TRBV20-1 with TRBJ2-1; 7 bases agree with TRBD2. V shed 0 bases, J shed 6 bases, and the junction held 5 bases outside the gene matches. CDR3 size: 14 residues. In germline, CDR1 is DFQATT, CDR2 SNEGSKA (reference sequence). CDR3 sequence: CSAREGGRTNEQFF. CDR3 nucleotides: TGCAGTGCTAGAGAGGGGGGGAGGACCAATGAGCAGTTCTTC.

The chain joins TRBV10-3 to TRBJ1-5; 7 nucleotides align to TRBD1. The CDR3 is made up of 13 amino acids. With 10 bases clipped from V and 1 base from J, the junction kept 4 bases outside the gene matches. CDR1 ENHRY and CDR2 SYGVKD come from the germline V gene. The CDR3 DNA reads TGTGCCACCAGACAGGGAAGCAATCAGCCCCAGCATTTT. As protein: CATRQGSNQPQHF.

The CDR3 is CASSPDATNEKLFF. The CDR3 nucleotides are TGTGCCAGCAGCCCGGATGCAACTAATGAAAAACTGTTTTTT. The gene calls are TRBV5-6 and TRBJ1-4; no clear D. This CDR3 comprises 14 residues. Germline CDR1 is SGHDT and CDR2 is YYEEEE. V lost 4 bases, J lost 0 bases, and 7 bases lay in between.

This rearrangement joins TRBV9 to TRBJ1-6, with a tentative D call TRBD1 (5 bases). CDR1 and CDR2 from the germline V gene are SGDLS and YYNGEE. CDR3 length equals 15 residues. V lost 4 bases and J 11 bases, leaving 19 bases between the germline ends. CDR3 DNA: TGTGCCAGCAGCACTACTCCAGGGAATGGGCCACCCCTCCACTTT. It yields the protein CASSTTPGNGPPLHF.

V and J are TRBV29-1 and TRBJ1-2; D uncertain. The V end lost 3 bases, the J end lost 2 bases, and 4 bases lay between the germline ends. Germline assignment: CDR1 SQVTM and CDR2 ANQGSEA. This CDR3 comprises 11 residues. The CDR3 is CSVDSNYGYTF. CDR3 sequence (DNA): TGCAGCGTTGATTCAAACTATGGCTACACCTTC.

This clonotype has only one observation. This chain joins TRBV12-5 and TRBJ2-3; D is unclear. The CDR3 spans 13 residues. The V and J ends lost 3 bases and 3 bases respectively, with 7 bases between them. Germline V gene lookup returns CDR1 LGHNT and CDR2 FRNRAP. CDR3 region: CASGFSGTDTQYF. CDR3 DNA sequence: TGTGCTAGTGGTTTCTCCGGGACAGATACGCAGTATTTT.

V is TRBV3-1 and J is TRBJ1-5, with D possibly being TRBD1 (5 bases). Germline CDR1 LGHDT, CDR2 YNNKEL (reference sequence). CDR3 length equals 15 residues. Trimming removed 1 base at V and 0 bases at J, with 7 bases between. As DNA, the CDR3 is TGTGCCAGCAGCCAAGGGGACTTTAGCAATCAGCCCCAGCATTTT. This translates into CASSQGDFSNQPQHF.

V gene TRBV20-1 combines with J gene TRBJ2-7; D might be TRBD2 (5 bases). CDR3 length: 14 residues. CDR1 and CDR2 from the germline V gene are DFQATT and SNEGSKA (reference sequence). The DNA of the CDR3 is TGCAGCGCCGGCGGGCTCCTAAGACCCTACGAGCAGTACGTC. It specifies CSAGGLLRPYEQYV.

CDR3 sequence reads: CSVFRGNEQFF. CDR3 DNA: TGCAGCGTGTTCAGAGGTAATGAGCAGTTCTTC. V usage is TRBV29-1 and J usage is TRBJ2-1, with unresolved D. Trimming cost V 6 bases and J 7 bases, with 10 bases left between them. The CDR3 is made up of 11 amino acids. Per germline, CDR1 SQVTM and CDR2 ANQGSEA.